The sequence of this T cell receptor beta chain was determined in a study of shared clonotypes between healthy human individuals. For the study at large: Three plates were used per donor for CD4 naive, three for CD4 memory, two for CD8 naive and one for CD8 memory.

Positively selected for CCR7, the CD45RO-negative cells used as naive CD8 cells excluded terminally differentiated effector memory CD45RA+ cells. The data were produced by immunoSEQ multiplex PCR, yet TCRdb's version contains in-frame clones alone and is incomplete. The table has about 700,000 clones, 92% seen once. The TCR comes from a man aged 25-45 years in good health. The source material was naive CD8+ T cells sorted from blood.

The CDR3 DNA reads as TGTGCCAGCAGAGGACCGAAGTACGAGCAGTACTTC. This translates into CASRGPKYEQYF. The V and J genes are TRBV6-1 and TRBJ2-7; D ambiguous. This CDR3 is 12 amino acids long. The germline V gene has CDR1 MNHNS and CDR2 SASEGT. V lost 6 bases, J lost 4 bases, and 10 bases lay in between.